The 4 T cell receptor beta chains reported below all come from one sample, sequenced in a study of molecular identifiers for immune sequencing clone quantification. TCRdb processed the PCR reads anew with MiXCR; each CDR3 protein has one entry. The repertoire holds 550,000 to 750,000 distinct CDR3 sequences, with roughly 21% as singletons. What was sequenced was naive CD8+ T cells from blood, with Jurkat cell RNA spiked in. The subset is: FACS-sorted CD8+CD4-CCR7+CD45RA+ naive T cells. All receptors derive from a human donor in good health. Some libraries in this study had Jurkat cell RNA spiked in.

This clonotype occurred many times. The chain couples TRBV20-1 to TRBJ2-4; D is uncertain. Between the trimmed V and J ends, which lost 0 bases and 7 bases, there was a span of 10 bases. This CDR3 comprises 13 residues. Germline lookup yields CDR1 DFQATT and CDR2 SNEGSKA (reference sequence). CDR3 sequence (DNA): TGCAGTGCTAGAGACTATACGGCGAACATTCAGTACTTC. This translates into CSARDYTANIQYF.

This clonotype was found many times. CDR3 DNA: TGCAGTGCTAGAGTTTGGACAGAAGCTTTCTTT. Encoded protein: CSARVWTEAFF. This sequence joins TRBV20-1 and TRBJ1-1; D possibly corresponds to TRBD1 (5 bases). The germline V gene has CDR1 DFQATT and CDR2 SNEGSKA (reference sequence). This CDR3 spans 11 amino acids. The germline V and J ends were trimmed by 1 base and 8 bases, with 8 bases remaining between them.

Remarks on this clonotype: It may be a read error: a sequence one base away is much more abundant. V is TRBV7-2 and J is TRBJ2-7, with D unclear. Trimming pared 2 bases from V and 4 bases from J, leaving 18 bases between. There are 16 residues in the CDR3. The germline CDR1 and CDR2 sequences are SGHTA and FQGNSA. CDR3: CASSLSPPSRDYEQYF. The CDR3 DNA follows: TGTGCCAGCAGCTTATCCCCCCCCTCAAGGGATTACGAGCAGTACTTC.

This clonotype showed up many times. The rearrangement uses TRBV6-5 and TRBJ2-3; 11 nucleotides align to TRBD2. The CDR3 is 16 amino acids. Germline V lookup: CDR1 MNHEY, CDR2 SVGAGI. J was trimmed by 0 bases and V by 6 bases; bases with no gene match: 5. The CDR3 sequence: CASRRGLAESTDTQYF. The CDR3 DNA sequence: TGTGCCAGCAGAAGGGGACTAGCGGAGAGCACAGATACGCAGTATTTT.